This T cell receptor (beta chain) was observed in a study of preoperative IRX-2 immunotherapy in early breast cancer. Documented treatment: preoperative locoregional IRX-2 cytokine immunotherapy. This phase Ib study tested locoregional IRX-2 cytokine immunotherapy given before surgery. Germline assignment: CDR1 WSHSY and CDR2 SAAADI. V trimming: 0 bases; J trimming: 3 bases; junction bases outside the gene matches: 7. The CDR3 is 17 amino acids. This table comes from immunoSEQ multiplex PCR, and its TCRdb copy is limited to in-frame clones, with some not included. Of about 98,000 clones listed, roughly 88% are singletons.

The sequencing here drew on tumor tissue, taken after IRX-2 immunotherapy. The gene calls are TRBV10-2 and TRBJ2-7; 11 bases are shared with TRBD2. The receptor comes from a human donor with breast cancer. The CDR3, as DNA: TGCGCCAGCAGTGAGTCTACGGGGCTAGCGGGAGGCTACGAGCAGTACTTC. This sequence encodes CASSESTGLAGGYEQYF.